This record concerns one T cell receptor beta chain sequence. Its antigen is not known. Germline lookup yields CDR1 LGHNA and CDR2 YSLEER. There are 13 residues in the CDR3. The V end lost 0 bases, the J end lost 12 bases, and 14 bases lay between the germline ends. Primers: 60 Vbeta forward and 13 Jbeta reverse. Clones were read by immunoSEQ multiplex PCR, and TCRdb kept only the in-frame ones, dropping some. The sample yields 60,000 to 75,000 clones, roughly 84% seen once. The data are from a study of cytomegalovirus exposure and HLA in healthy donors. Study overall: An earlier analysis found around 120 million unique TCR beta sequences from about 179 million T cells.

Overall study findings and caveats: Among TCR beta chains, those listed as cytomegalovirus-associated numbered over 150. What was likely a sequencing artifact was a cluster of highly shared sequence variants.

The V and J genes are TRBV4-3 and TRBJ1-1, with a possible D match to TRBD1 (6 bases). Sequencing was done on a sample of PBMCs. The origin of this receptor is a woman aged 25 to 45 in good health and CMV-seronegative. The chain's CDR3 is CASSQDTGRETFF. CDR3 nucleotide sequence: TGCGCCAGCAGCCAAGATACAGGGAGGGAGACTTTCTTT.